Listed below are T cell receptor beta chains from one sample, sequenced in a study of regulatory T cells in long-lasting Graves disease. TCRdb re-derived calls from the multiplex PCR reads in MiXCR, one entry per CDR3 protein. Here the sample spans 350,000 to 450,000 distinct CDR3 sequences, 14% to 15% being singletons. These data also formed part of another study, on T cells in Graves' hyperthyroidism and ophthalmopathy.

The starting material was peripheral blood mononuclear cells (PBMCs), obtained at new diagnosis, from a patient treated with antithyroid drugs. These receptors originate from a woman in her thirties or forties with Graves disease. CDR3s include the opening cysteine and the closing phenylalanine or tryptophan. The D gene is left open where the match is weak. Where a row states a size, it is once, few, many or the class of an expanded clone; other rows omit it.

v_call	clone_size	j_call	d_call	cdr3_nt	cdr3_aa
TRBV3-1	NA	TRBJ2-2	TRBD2	TGTGCCAGCAGCCAAGATCAAAGGACTAGCGGGAGCCCTACGGCCGGGGAGCTGTTTTTT	CASSQDQRTSGSPTAGELFF
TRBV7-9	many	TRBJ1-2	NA	TGTGCCAGCAGCTTACTTACGGGGCGAGACCCTGGCTACACCTTC	CASSLLTGRDPGYTF
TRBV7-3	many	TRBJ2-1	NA	TGTGCCAGCAGCTTAGAGGGTGGCGATGAGCAGTTCTTC	CASSLEGGDEQFF
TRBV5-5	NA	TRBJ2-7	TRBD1	TGTGCCAGCAGTTCCGGACAGGGTTCCTACGAGCAGTACTTC	CASSSGQGSYEQYF
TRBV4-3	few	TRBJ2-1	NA	TGCGCCAGCAGCCAAGAACGAGGGAGAATAGTAAATGAGCAGTTCTTC	CASSQERGRIVNEQFF
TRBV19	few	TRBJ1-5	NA	TGTGCCAGTAGTATGTGGGCATTATATAGCAATCAGCCCCAGCATTTT	CASSMWALYSNQPQHF
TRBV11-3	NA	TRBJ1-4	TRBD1	TGTGCCAGCAGCATACGACAGGGGGCTTTTGAAAAACTGTTTTTT	CASSIRQGAFEKLFF
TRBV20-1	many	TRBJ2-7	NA	TGCAGTGCTAGCGCCCAGGTCAACGAGCAGTACTTC	CSASAQVNEQYF
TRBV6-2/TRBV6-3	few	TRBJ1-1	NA	TGTGCCAGCAGTTACAGCACAGGCCCTAAAGCTTTCTTT	CASSYSTGPKAFF
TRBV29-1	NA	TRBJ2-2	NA	TGCAGCGTTTACTCAGGGTTCACCGGGGAGCTGTTTTTT	CSVYSGFTGELFF
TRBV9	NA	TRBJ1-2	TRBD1	TGTGCCAGCAGCGCCCGGGGGACAGGGGGAGGCTACACCTTC	CASSARGTGGGYTF
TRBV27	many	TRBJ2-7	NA	TGTGCCACCGGGTTGGGAGGTCCCTACGAGCAGTACTTC	CATGLGGPYEQYF
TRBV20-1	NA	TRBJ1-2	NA	TGCAGTGCTAGAGATCCATGGACGCAAAACTATGGCTACACCTTC	CSARDPWTQNYGYTF
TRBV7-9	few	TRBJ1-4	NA	TGTGCCAGCAGCTTCTTTGCAGAGGGCGAAAAACTGTTTTTT	CASSFFAEGEKLFF
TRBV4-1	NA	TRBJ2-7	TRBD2	TGCGCCAGCAGCGACCTGGCGGGAGGGAACGAGCAGTACTTC	CASSDLAGGNEQYF
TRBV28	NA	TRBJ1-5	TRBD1	TGTGCCAGCAGTCTGGGACAGCCCAATCAGCCCCAGCATTTT	CASSLGQPNQPQHF
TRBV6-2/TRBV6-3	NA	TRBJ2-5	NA	TGTGCCAGCACCTCCTTGCAGATGGTCCAAGAGACCCAGTACTTC	CASTSLQMVQETQYF
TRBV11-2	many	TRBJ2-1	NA	TGTGCCAGCAGCTTAGATCCTTATGAGCAGTTCTTC	CASSLDPYEQFF
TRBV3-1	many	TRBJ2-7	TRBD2	TGTGCCAGCAGCCCTTCTAGCGGGAAAGGATCCTACGAGCAGTACTTC	CASSPSSGKGSYEQYF
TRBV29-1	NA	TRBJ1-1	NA	TGCAGCGTTGACGTTCCCGGGACTGAAGCTTTCTTT	CSVDVPGTEAFF
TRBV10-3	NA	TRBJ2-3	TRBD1	TGTGCCATACATCCGGGACAGGGTCCAGATACGCAGTATTTT	CAIHPGQGPDTQYF
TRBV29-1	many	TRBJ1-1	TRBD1	TGCAGCGTTGAACTACAGGGGGCTGGAACTGAAGCTTTCTTT	CSVELQGAGTEAFF
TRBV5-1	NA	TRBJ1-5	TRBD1	TGCGCCAGCAGCCAAGGGACAGAGTCCAATCAGCCCCAGCATTTT	CASSQGTESNQPQHF
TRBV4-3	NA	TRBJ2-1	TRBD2	TGCGCCAGCAGCCAAGAAGGACTAGCGGGAGGCCTAGGGAATGAGCAGTTCTTC	CASSQEGLAGGLGNEQFF
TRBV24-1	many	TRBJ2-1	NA	TGTGCCACCAGTGACGTTGACAGCGTTCGCTACAATGAGCAGTTCTTC	CATSDVDSVRYNEQFF
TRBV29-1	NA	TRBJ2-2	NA	TGCAGCGTTCAACAGGGACACACCGGGGAGCTGTTTTTT	CSVQQGHTGELFF
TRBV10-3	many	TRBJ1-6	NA	TGTGCCATCAGTGATGACAGCGTCTATAATTCACCCCTCCACTTT	CAISDDSVYNSPLHF
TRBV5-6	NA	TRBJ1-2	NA	TGTGCCAGCAGCTTGGCCGGATCGAACTATGGCTACACCTTC	CASSLAGSNYGYTF
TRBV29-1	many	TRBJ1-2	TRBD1	TGCAGCGTTGAAGATAGAAGACAGGGCCTCCTCTTTCGCTACACCTTC	CSVEDRRQGLLFRYTF
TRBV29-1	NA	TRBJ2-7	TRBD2	TGCAGCGTTGAAGTCGAGGGCTGGGGGGGGAAGCAGTACTTC	CSVEVEGWGGKQYF
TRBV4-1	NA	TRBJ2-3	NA	TGCGCCAGCAGCCAAGGGCAGAACACAGATACGCAGTATTTT	CASSQGQNTDTQYF
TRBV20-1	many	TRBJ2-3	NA	TGCAGTGGGGGGTCCGACGGGCCCCTTAGCACAGATACGCAGTATTTT	CSGGSDGPLSTDTQYF
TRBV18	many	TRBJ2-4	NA	TGTGCCAGCTCACCAGGACCCAACATTCAGTACTTC	CASSPGPNIQYF
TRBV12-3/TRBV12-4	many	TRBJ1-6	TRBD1	TGTGCCAGCAGTTCCAGGGGGTCACCCCTCCACTTT	CASSSRGSPLHF
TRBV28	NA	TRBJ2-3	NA	TGTGCCAGCAGTTTAGTGGCGGGAAGAACCGAAGATACGCAGTATTTT	CASSLVAGRTEDTQYF
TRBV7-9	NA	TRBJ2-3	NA	TGTGCCAGCAGCTCAAAACTAAACACAGATACGCAGTATTTT	CASSSKLNTDTQYF
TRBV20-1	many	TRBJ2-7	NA	TGCAGTGCTAGAGATCCCAGATCGGAGGGTTACGAGCAGTACTTC	CSARDPRSEGYEQYF
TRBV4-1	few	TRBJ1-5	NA	TGCGCCAGCAGCCAAGATCCTGCAAGGAATCAGCCCCAGCATTTT	CASSQDPARNQPQHF
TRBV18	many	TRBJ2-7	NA	TGTGCCAGCTCACCGGAGGGAACCTACGAGCAGTACTTC	CASSPEGTYEQYF
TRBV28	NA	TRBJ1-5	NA	TGTGCCAGCGAGACCAGTGATCAGCCCCAGCATTTT	CASETSDQPQHF
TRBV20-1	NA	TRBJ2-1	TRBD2	TGCAGTGCTAGAGACCTAGCGGGAGGAGTCAATGAGCAGTTCTTC	CSARDLAGGVNEQFF
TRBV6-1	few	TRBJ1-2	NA	TGTGCCAGCATCATAAGCCGGGACTCGTATGGCTACACCTTC	CASIISRDSYGYTF
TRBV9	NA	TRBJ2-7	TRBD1	TGTGCCAGCAGCGGACAGGGGGCTGCTATCGACGAGCAGTACTTC	CASSGQGAAIDEQYF
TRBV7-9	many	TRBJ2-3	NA	TGTGCCAGCAGCTTAACCACCACAGATACGCAGTATTTT	CASSLTTTDTQYF
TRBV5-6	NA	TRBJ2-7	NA	TGTGCCAGCAGCCTCGAGAGGGGCCCTTTGCGCTACGAGCAGTACTTC	CASSLERGPLRYEQYF
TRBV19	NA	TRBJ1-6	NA	TGTGCCAGTAGTATGAGGGATAATTCACCCCTCCACTTT	CASSMRDNSPLHF